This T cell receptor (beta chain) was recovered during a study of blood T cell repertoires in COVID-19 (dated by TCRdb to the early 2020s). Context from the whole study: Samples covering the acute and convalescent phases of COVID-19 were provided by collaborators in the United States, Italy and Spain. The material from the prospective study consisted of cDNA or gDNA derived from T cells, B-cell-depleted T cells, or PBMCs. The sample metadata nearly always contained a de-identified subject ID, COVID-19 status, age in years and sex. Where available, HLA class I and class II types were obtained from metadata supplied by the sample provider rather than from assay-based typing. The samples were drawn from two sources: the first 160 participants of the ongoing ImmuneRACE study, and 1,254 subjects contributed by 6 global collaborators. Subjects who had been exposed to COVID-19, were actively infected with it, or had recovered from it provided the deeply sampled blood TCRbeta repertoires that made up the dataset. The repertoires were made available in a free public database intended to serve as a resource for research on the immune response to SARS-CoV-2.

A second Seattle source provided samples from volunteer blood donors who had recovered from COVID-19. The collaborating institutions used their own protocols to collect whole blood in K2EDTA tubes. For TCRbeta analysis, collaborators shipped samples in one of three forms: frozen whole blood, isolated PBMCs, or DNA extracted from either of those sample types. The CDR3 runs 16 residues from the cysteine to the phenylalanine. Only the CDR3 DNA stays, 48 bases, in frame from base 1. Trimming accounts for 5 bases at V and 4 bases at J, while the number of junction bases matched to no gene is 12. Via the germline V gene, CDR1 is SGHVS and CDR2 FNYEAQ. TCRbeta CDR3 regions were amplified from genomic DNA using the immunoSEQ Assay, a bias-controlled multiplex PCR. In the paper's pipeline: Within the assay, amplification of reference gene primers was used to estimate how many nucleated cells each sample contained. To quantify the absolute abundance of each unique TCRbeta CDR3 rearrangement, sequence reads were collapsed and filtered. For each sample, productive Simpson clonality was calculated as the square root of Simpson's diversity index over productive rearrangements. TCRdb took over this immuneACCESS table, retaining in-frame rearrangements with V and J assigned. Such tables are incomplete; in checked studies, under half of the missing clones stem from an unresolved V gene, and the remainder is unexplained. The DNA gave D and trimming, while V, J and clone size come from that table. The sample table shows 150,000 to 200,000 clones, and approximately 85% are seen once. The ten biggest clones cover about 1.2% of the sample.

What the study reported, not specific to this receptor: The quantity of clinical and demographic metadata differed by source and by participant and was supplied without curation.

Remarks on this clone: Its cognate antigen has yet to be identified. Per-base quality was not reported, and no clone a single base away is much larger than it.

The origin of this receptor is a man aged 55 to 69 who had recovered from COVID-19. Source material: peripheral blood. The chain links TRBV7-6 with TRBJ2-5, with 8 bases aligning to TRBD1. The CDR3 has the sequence CASSRLIGQGRETQYF. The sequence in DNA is TGTGCCAGCAGCCGCCTTATAGGACAGGGTCGAGAGACCCAGTACTTC.